Listed below are T cell receptor beta chains from one sample, sequenced in a study of blood T cell repertoires in COVID-19. Repertoires were generated with immunoSEQ multiplex PCR, while TCRdb's copy carries only in-frame clones and drops some. The data show 200,000 to 300,000 clones, around 81% seen once. The sample consisted of peripheral blood. Receptors originate from a woman aged 55-69 years with active or convalescent COVID-19. CDR3s include the opening cysteine and the closing phenylalanine or tryptophan. Fields, in order: V gene, clone size, CDR3 length, J gene, D gene, CDR3 protein, CDR3 DNA. A D gene is named only where the DNA matches it firmly. The size entry is marked missing in some rows and otherwise reads once, few, many or a size class.

>TRBV27|-|15|TRBJ1-5|TRBD1
CASSSRTGGNQPQHF
TGTGCCAGCAGTTCCCGAACAGGGGGGAATCAGCCCCAGCATTTT
>TRBV6-5|-|14|TRBJ1-1|TRBD1
CASRPPSTQGRAFF
TGTGCCAGCAGACCTCCCTCTACACAGGGGCGAGCTTTCTTT
>TRBV7-6|-|15|TRBJ1-5|TRBD1
CASSLAAGGGQPQHF
TGTGCCAGCAGCTTAGCGGCAGGGGGCGGTCAGCCCCAGCATTTT
>TRBV7-2|-|15|TRBJ2-1|TRBD1
CASSSDRGSYNEQFF
TGTGCCAGCAGCTCCGACAGGGGATCCTACAATGAGCAGTTCTTC
>TRBV13|-|15|TRBJ2-1|TRBD2
CASRAAGKTYNEQFF
TGTGCCAGCAGAGCAGCGGGGAAGACCTACAATGAGCAGTTCTTC
>TRBV5-1|-|15|TRBJ2-2|-
CASSLVGGLAGELFF
TGCGCCAGCAGCTTGGTTGGCGGGTTGGCCGGGGAGCTGTTTTTT
>TRBV29-1|-|12|TRBJ2-2|-
CSVGGGTGELFF
TGCAGCGTTGGCGGAGGGACCGGGGAGCTGTTTTTT
>TRBV7-2|-|16|TRBJ2-1|-
CASSILVLTAYNEQFF
TGTGCCAGCAGCATCCTAGTCCTTACTGCTTACAATGAGCAGTTCTTC
>TRBV2|-|15|TRBJ2-1|TRBD2
CASSEAGGGYNEQFF
TGTGCCAGCAGTGAGGCCGGGGGGGGATACAATGAGCAGTTCTTC
>TRBV28|-|17|TRBJ1-5|TRBD1
CASSFPGGKSINQPQHF
TGTGCCAGCAGTTTTCCAGGGGGCAAGTCGATAAATCAGCCCCAGCATTTT
>TRBV2|-|14|TRBJ2-3|TRBD2
CASRLAGVADTQYF
TGTGCCAGCAGACTAGCGGGAGTCGCAGATACGCAGTATTTT
>TRBV30|-|15|TRBJ1-4|TRBD1
CAWSQRTGRYEKLFF
TGTGCCTGGAGCCAACGGACAGGGAGGTATGAGAAACTGTTTTTT
>TRBV6-2/TRBV6-3|-|14|TRBJ2-2|TRBD1
CASSYTGVSGELFF
TGTGCCAGCAGTTACACAGGGGTTTCCGGGGAGCTGTTTTTT
>TRBV2|-|14|TRBJ1-2|-
CASSYTGLGYGYTF
TGTGCCAGCAGTTATACAGGGTTGGGCTATGGCTACACCTTC
>TRBV3-1/TRBV3-2|-|17|TRBJ1-2|-
CASSQDSGTPFNYGYTF
TGTGCCAGCAGCCAAGATAGCGGGACACCCTTTAACTATGGCTACACCTTC
>TRBV20-1|once|10|TRBJ2-1|-
CSVHLREQFF
TGCAGCGTCCATCTACGTGAGCAGTTCTTC
>TRBV25-1|-|14|TRBJ1-5|-
CASSDWGQNQPQHF
TGTGCCAGCAGTGATTGGGGGCAGAATCAGCCCCAGCATTTT
>TRBV6-5|-|14|TRBJ1-6|-
CASSRQRQNSPLHF
TGTGCCAGCAGTCGACAGAGACAAAATTCACCCCTCCACTTT
>TRBV4-1|-|17|TRBJ1-6|TRBD1
CASSQETVGQHNSPLHF
TGCGCCAGCAGCCAAGAGACTGTGGGACAGCATAATTCACCCCTCCACTTT
>TRBV11-3|-|14|TRBJ2-7|-
CASTQGGTVYEQYF
TGTGCCAGCACTCAAGGGGGTACCGTCTACGAGCAGTACTTC
>TRBV7-2|-|13|TRBJ2-5|TRBD1
CASSGQVKETQYF
TGTGCCAGCAGCGGACAGGTGAAAGAGACCCAGTACTTC
>TRBV30|-|15|TRBJ2-3|-
CAWSPTRFYTDTQYF
TGTGCCTGGAGCCCTACCCGGTTCTACACAGATACGCAGTATTTT
>TRBV2|-|15|TRBJ2-1|TRBD1
CASSADRGDINEQFF
TGTGCCAGCAGCGCGGACAGGGGAGACATCAATGAGCAGTTCTTC
>TRBV5-6|-|15|TRBJ2-1|-
CASSLANTAVWEQFF
TGTGCCAGCAGCTTGGCCAATACGGCGGTTTGGGAGCAGTTCTTC
>TRBV24-1|-|16|TRBJ2-3|-
CATSDFQDGVKDTQYF
TGTGCCACCAGTGATTTCCAAGACGGGGTTAAAGATACGCAGTATTTT
>TRBV5-4|-|12|TRBJ2-3|-
CASSSGADTQYF
TGTGCCAGCAGCTCAGGTGCGGATACGCAGTATTTT
>TRBV19|-|16|TRBJ2-1|TRBD1
CASSRGSGTGYNEQFF
TGTGCCAGTAGTAGGGGATCCGGGACAGGGTACAATGAGCAGTTCTTC
>TRBV6-4|-|13|TRBJ1-1|-
CASSVDRNTEAFF
TGTGCCAGCAGTGTCGACAGGAACACTGAAGCTTTCTTT
>TRBV20-1|-|15|TRBJ2-2|TRBD2
CSASDSGRGNGELFF
TGCAGTGCTAGTGACAGCGGGAGAGGTAACGGGGAGCTGTTTTTT
>TRBV2|-|17|TRBJ2-1|TRBD1
CASRGQESGRSYNEQFF
TGTGCCAGCAGGGGACAGGAAAGCGGTAGGTCCTACAATGAGCAGTTCTTC